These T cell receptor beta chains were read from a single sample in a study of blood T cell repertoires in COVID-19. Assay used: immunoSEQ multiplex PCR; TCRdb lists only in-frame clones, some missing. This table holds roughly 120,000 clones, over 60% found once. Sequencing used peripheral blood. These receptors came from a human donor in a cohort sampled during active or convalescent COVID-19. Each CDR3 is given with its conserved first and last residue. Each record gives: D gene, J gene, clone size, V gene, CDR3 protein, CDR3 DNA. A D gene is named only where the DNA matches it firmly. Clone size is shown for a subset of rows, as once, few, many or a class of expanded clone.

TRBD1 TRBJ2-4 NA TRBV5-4 CASSGTGGKYIQYF TGTGCCAGCAGCGGTACAGGGGGTAAATACATTCAGTACTTC
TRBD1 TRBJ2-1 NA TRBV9 CASSVGQGAKREQFF TGTGCCAGCAGCGTTGGTCAGGGGGCGAAGAGGGAGCAGTTCTTC
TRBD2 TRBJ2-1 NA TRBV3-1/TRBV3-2 CASSHFGLAGYEQFF TGTGCCAGCAGCCACTTCGGACTAGCGGGATATGAGCAGTTCTTC
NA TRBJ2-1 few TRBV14 CASSPQVATYNEQFF TGTGCCAGCAGCCCCCAAGTAGCAACCTACAATGAGCAGTTCTTC
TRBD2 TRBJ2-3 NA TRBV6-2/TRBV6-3 CASSYGGLAGGDTQYF TGTGCCAGCAGTTACGGTGGGCTAGCGGGGGGAGATACGCAGTATTTT
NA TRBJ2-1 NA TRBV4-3 CASSQDAAPTYNEQFF TGCGCCAGCAGCCAAGATGCGGCCCCGACTTACAATGAGCAGTTCTTC
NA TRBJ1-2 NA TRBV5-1 CASSFSRPEGYTF TGCGCCAGCAGCTTTTCCAGGCCAGAGGGCTACACCTTC
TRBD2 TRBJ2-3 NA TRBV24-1 CATSGLAGTDTQYF TGTGCCACCAGTGGCCTAGCGGGAACAGATACGCAGTATTTT
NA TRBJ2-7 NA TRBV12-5 CASGSDREVSGSYEQYF TGTGCTAGTGGTTCCGACAGGGAGGTAAGTGGATCCTACGAGCAGTACTTC
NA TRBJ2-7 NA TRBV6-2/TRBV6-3 CASSYRSRQYF TGTGCCAGCAGTTATCGTAGCCGGCAGTACTTC
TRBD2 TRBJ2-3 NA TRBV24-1 CATSEPSGVSTDTQYF TGTGCCACCAGTGAGCCTAGCGGGGTTAGCACAGATACGCAGTATTTT
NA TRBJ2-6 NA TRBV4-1 CASSQPGVTGANVLTF TGCGCCAGCAGCCAACCCGGAGTGACCGGGGCCAACGTCCTGACTTTC
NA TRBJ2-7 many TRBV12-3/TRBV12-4 CASSLGLLEQYF TGTGCCAGCAGTCTAGGACTGTTGGAGCAGTACTTC
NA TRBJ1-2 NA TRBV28 CASRPGTTNYGYTF TGTGCCAGCCGCCCGGGGACAACTAACTATGGCTACACCTTC
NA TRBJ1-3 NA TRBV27 CASRSQGLSGNTIYF TGTGCCAGCAGGTCGCAGGGGCTCTCTGGAAACACCATATATTTT
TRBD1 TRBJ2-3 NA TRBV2 CASWGPGQNTDTQYF TGTGCCAGCTGGGGTCCGGGACAGAACACAGATACGCAGTATTTT
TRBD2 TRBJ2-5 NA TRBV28 CASSLYGLAGAKTQYF TGTGCCAGCAGTTTATACGGACTAGCGGGAGCCAAGACCCAGTACTTC
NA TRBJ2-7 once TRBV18 CASSPFGGGEYEQYF TGTGCCAGCTCACCATTTGGAGGGGGCGAGTACGAGCAGTACTTC
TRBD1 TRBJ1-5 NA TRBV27 CASSLNRGDQPQHF TGTGCCAGCAGTTTAAACAGGGGGGATCAGCCCCAGCATTTT
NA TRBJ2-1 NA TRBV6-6 CASSNPGQQYNEQFF TGTGCCAGCAGTAATCCGGGACAACAGTACAATGAGCAGTTCTTC
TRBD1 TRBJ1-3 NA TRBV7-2 CASSPGQRSGNTIYF TGTGCCAGCAGCCCGGGACAGCGCTCTGGAAACACCATATATTTT
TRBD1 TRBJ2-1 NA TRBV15 CATSSDRVGNEQFF TGTGCCACCAGCAGCGACAGGGTGGGAAATGAGCAGTTCTTC
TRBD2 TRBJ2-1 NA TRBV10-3 CAISESVAGGPLAQFF TGTGCCATCAGTGAGTCGGTCGCGGGGGGGCCTCTAGCGCAGTTCTTC
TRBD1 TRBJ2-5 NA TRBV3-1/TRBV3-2 CASSQEGQGGETQYF TGTGCCAGCAGCCAAGAGGGACAGGGTGGCGAGACCCAGTACTTC
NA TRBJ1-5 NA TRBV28 CASSTPNSGVRGNQPQHF TGTGCCAGCAGTACCCCGAATAGTGGGGTACGAGGGAATCAGCCCCAGCATTTT
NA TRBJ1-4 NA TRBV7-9 CASSLDSEKLFF TGTGCCAGCAGCTTAGACAGCGAAAAACTGTTTTTT
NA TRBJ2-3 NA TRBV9 CASRLLSGADTQYF TGTGCCAGCAGGCTCCTCTCCGGAGCGGATACGCAGTATTTT
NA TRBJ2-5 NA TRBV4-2 CASSQVAGEGETQYF TGTGCCAGCAGCCAAGTGGCAGGGGAGGGGGAGACCCAGTACTTC
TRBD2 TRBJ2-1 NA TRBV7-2 CASSSRAGGGNEQFF TGTGCCAGCAGCTCTCGAGCGGGGGGAGGGAATGAGCAGTTCTTC
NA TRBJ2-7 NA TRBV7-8 CASSLTPPAGRYEQYF TGTGCCAGCAGCTTAACCCCCCCGGCAGGGCGCTACGAGCAGTACTTC
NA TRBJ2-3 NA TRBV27 CASSLLRGSTDTQYF TGTGCCAGCAGTTTACTGCGGGGAAGCACAGATACGCAGTATTTT
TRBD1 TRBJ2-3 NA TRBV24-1 CATSDLQGLGDTQYF TGTGCCACCAGTGACCTACAGGGGTTGGGAGATACGCAGTATTTT
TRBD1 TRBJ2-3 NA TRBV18 CASSSNRGGTDTQYF TGTGCCAGCTCAAGTAACAGGGGAGGCACAGATACGCAGTATTTT
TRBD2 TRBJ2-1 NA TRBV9 CASSTGTSNEQFF TGTGCCAGCAGCACCGGGACTAGCAATGAGCAGTTCTTC
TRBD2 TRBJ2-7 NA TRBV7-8 CASRAGLAGSYEQYF TGTGCCAGCAGGGCGGGACTAGCGGGTTCCTACGAGCAGTACTTC
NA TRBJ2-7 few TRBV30 CAWSEERVGYEQYF TGTGCCTGGAGTGAGGAGCGGGTTGGCTACGAGCAGTACTTC
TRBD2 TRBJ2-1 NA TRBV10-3 CAATSGFLHEQFF TGTGCCGCGACTAGCGGGTTCCTCCATGAGCAGTTCTTC
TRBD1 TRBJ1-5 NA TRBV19 CASSIWLTGGVGNQPQHF TGTGCCAGTAGTATATGGTTGACAGGGGGCGTGGGCAATCAGCCCCAGCATTTT
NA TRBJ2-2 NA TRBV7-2 CASSLTGTGELFF TGTGCCAGCAGCTTAACAGGGACCGGGGAGCTGTTTTTT
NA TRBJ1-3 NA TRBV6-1 CASSESSGGSGNTIYF TGTGCCAGCAGTGAAAGCTCTGGAGGCTCTGGAAACACCATATATTTT